The present entry profiles one TCR beta chain with its context. The data are from a study of blood T cell repertoires in COVID-19. Data came from immunoSEQ multiplex PCR; TCRdb stores just in-frame clones and leaves some out. The sample consists of about 130,000 clones, approximately 70% of them appearing once. The CDR3 spans 14 residues. CDR1 and CDR2 (germline): LNHDA, SQIVND (reference sequence). The V end lost 5 bases, the J end lost 5 bases, and 10 bases lay between the germline ends. The sample taken for sequencing was peripheral blood. The source of this sequence is a woman between 65 and 79 years old with acute or convalescent COVID-19. The V call is TRBV19, the J call TRBJ1-6; D uncertain. The CDR3 spells CASSPGSNNSPLHF. The CDR3 nucleotides read TGTGCCAGTAGTCCCGGGAGTAATAATTCACCCCTCCACTTT.